Presented here are 20 T cell receptor beta chains from one specimen sequenced in a study of blood T cell repertoires in COVID-19. Repertoires were generated with immunoSEQ multiplex PCR, while TCRdb's copy carries only in-frame clones and drops some. This table holds under 400,000 clones, approximately 89% found once. Sequencing input: PBMCs or T cells enriched from blood (not recorded which). The receptors derive from a middle-aged man in a cohort exposed to, infected with or recovered from COVID-19 (not recorded which).

Here the CDR3 DNA reads TGTGCCAGCACCAAAACAGGGGACACTGAAGCTTTCTTT. Its translation: CASTKTGDTEAFF. The chain couples TRBV6-5 to TRBJ1-1; TRBD1 matches 7 bases. CDR1 and CDR2 from the germline V gene are MNHEY and SVGAGI. This CDR3 has 13 residues. With 7 bases clipped from V and 3 bases from J, the junction kept 5 bases outside the gene matches.

This chain links TRBV5-4 with TRBJ2-2; 7 bases align to TRBD1. With 0 bases clipped from V and 2 bases from J, the junction kept 4 bases outside the gene matches. Germline V CDR1 and CDR2: SGHNT, YYREEE (reference sequence). The CDR3 is 16 residues long. This chain's CDR3 is CASSLAGTANTGELFF. CDR3 sequence (DNA): TGTGCCAGCAGCTTGGCTGGGACAGCTAACACCGGGGAGCTGTTTTTT.

V and J are TRBV29-1 and TRBJ1-3; D remains unclear. V lost 0 bases to trimming and J lost 1 base, with 4 bases between them. The CDR3 has 13 amino acids. Germline V CDR1 and CDR2: SQVTM, ANQGSEA. In DNA, the CDR3 is TGCAGCGTTGAAGAGGCTTCTGGAAACACCATATATTTT. The encoded protein is CSVEEASGNTIYF.

This chain joins TRBV30 and TRBJ2-7, with 8 positions matching TRBD1. This CDR3 has 16 amino acids. Germline V gives CDR1 GTSNPN, CDR2 SVGIG (reference sequence). The V gene end was trimmed by 0 bases and the J gene end by 0 bases; junction bases not matched to a gene: 7. This CDR3 reads CAWSVHGQGDSYEQYF. Here the CDR3 DNA reads TGTGCCTGGAGTGTTCATGGACAGGGAGACTCCTACGAGCAGTACTTC.

The rearrangement uses TRBV5-1 and TRBJ1-2; D remains ambiguous. The CDR3 spans 14 residues. Trimming removed 1 base from V and 3 bases from J, with 10 bases in between. Germline V gene data show CDR1 as SGHRS and CDR2 as YFSETQ. The CDR3 nucleotides read TGCGCCAGCAGCTTGTTGGGCACAGACTATGGCTACACCTTC. Encoded protein: CASSLLGTDYGYTF. The whole variable domain, filled in from reference TRBV5-1 and TRBJ1-2, reads KAGVTQTPRYLIKTRGQQVTLSCSPISGHRSVSWYQQTPGQGLQFLFEYFSETQRNKGNFPGRFSGRQFSNSRSEMNVSTLELGDSALYLCASSLLGTDYGYTFGSGTRLTVV.

The chain links TRBV3-1 (or the pseudogene TRBV3-2) to TRBJ2-1; weak D call: TRBD2 (6 bases). There are 14 residues in the CDR3. Trimming stripped 1 base from V and 7 bases from J, with 11 bases between. CDR1 is LGHDT and CDR2 is YNNKEL in the germline V gene (reference sequence). CDR3 loop: CASSQVGLYNEQFF. The CDR3 bases are TGTGCCAGCAGCCAAGTGGGACTTTATAATGAGCAGTTCTTC.

For this clone: The same CDR3 also results from other DNA sequences found in this sample. The chain uses TRBV7-9 and TRBJ1-3; D unclear. The germline V gene encodes CDR1 SEHNR and CDR2 FQNEAQ (reference sequence). V lost 2 bases, J lost 0 bases, and 5 bases lay in between. This CDR3 contains 14 residues. CDR3: CASSLSVSGNTIYF. The CDR3 DNA reads as TGTGCCAGCAGCTTAAGCGTCTCTGGAAACACCATATATTTT.

The chain uses TRBV30 and TRBJ2-3, with D possibly being TRBD1 (6 bases). Trimming stripped 0 bases from V and 5 bases from J, with 9 bases between. Germline CDR1 GTSNPN, CDR2 SVGIG (reference sequence). There are 13 residues in the CDR3. As DNA, the CDR3 is TGTGCCTGGAGTGTATTAGGGGGAGATACGCAGTATTTT. This translates into CAWSVLGGDTQYF. The full variable domain, completed using reference TRBV30 and TRBJ2-3, is SQTIHQWPATLVQPVGSPLSLECTVEGTSNPNLYWYRQAAGRGLQLLFYSVGIGQISSEVPQNLSASRPQDRQFILSSKKLLLSDSGFYLCAWSVLGGDTQYFGPGTRLTVL.

The chain couples TRBV2 to TRBJ2-4, with 8 bases aligning to TRBD2. CDR1 SNHLY and CDR2 FYNNEI come from the germline V gene. CDR3 length equals 15 residues. With V trimmed by 10 bases and J by 2 bases, 10 bases remained unmatched. The CDR3 region is CATRGETWSKNIQYF. DNA for the CDR3: TGTGCCACGCGGGGGGAGACGTGGTCCAAAAACATTCAGTACTTC.

The chain's CDR3 is CASSVEPNTGELFF. The CDR3 nucleotides are TGTGCCAGCAGTGTGGAGCCGAACACCGGGGAGCTGTTTTTT. The V gene is TRBV6-4, the J gene TRBJ2-2; D gene unclear. The CDR3 contains 14 residues. Germline V CDR1 and CDR2: MRHNA, SNTAGT. V dropped 4 bases and J dropped 0 bases, with 6 bases sitting between them.

The chain carries TRBV7-3 and TRBJ2-1, with TRBD2 matching 7 bases. With 5 bases clipped from V and 9 bases from J, the junction kept 13 bases outside the gene matches. The CDR3 consists of 15 residues. Germline V CDR1 and CDR2: SGHTA, FQGTGA. The CDR3 loop is CASSLVGAGEVEQFF. The DNA for the CDR3 is TGTGCCAGCAGCCTAGTTGGGGCGGGAGAAGTTGAGCAGTTCTTC.

This clone was found a few times. The rearrangement uses TRBV11-2 and TRBJ2-2; TRBD1 matches 7 bases. Trimming cost V 5 bases and J 4 bases; bases outside gene matches: 7. In germline, CDR1 is SGHAT, CDR2 FQNNGV. The CDR3 has 15 residues. The CDR3 sequence is CASSAQGWITGELFF. The CDR3 nucleotides read TGTGCCAGCAGCGCACAGGGGTGGATCACCGGGGAGCTGTTTTTT.

This chain joins TRBV9 and TRBJ2-3, with 10 nucleotides matching TRBD2. The germline V gene has CDR1 SGDLS and CDR2 YYNGEE. This CDR3 is 17 amino acids long. After removal of 4 bases from V and 0 bases from J, the junction contained 8 bases not matched to a gene. CDR3 sequence: CASSPASGRTSTDTQYF. In DNA, the CDR3 is TGTGCCAGCAGCCCTGCTAGCGGGAGAACTAGCACAGATACGCAGTATTTT.

The chain uses TRBV9 and TRBJ2-7; D might be TRBD2 (6 bases). The CDR3 contains 13 residues. Germline V gene sequence: CDR1 SGDLS, CDR2 YYNGEE. V was shortened by 4 bases and J by 3 bases, with 11 bases between the two germline ends. DNA for the CDR3: TGTGCCAGCAGCCGGGACTTACACTACGAGCAGTACTTC. Translation: CASSRDLHYEQYF.

In nucleotides, the CDR3 is TGTGCCAGCAGTTTTGGGCAGGGTTATGGCTACACCTTC. Its protein is CASSFGQGYGYTF. This chain joins TRBV27 and TRBJ1-2; possibly TRBD1 for D (5 bases). V dropped 3 bases and J dropped 5 bases, with 10 bases sitting between them. CDR1 is MNHEY and CDR2 is SMNVEV in the germline V gene (reference sequence). The CDR3 runs to 13 residues.

The V gene is TRBV18, the J gene TRBJ1-6, with D hard to call. Germline loops: CDR1 KGHSH, CDR2 LQKENI. This CDR3 has 16 amino acids. V dropped 1 base and J dropped 0 bases, with 7 bases sitting between them. The CDR3 sequence is CASSPRESSYNSPLHF. The CDR3 bases are TGTGCCAGCTCACCACGTGAGAGCTCCTATAATTCACCCCTCCACTTT.

This clone was recorded only once. V is TRBV5-1 and J is TRBJ2-3; 8 nucleotides line up with TRBD1. V was pared by 4 bases and J by 4 bases, with 8 bases of the junction left unmatched. This CDR3 is 15 amino acids long. Germline assignment: CDR1 SGHRS and CDR2 YFSETQ. The CDR3 nucleotides are TGCGCCAGCAGCGTACAGGGGGTCGCGGCAGATACGCAGTATTTT. It codes for CASSVQGVAADTQYF.

The J gene is TRBJ2-5, the V gene TRBV9; 8 bases map to TRBD2. Germline V gene lookup returns CDR1 SGDLS and CDR2 YYNGEE. V was pared by 0 bases and J by 4 bases, with 8 bases of the junction left unmatched. The CDR3 length is 16 residues. CDR3 amino acids: CASSVAPGGPVETQYF. Here the CDR3 DNA reads TGTGCCAGCAGCGTAGCTCCGGGAGGGCCGGTAGAGACCCAGTACTTC.

This clone was recorded a few times. V is TRBV19 and J is TRBJ1-1; no clear D gene. The germline gives CDR1 LNHDA, CDR2 SQIVND (reference sequence). Trimming shortened V by 5 bases and J by 3 bases, and 16 bases separated the two germline ends. The CDR3 sequence is 15 residues long. CDR3 residues: CASSASDYYYTEAFF. The CDR3 coding sequence is TGTGCCAGTAGTGCCTCGGACTATTACTACACTGAAGCTTTCTTT.

This clone was recorded only once. The rearrangement uses TRBV9 and TRBJ1-2, with 7 bases fitting TRBD1. V was pared by 0 bases and J by 0 bases, with 5 bases of the junction left unmatched. Looked up from germline, CDR1 is SGDLS and CDR2 is YYNGEE. The CDR3 is made up of 16 amino acids. The CDR3 bases are TGTGCCAGCAGCGTAGAGACAGGGCTCTCTAACTATGGCTACACCTTC. It translates to CASSVETGLSNYGYTF.